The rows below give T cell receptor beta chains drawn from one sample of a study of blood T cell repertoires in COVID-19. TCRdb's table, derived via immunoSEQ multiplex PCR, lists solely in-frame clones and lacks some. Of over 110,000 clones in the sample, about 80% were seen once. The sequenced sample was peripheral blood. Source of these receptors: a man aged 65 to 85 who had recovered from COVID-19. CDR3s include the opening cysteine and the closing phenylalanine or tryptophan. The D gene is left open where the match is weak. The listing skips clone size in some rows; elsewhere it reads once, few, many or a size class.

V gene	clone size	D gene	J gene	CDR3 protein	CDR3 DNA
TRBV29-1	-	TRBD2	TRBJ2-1	CSVDTGLALNEQFF	TGCAGCGTAGATACGGGACTAGCGCTTAATGAGCAGTTCTTC
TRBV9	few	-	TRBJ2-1	CASTGGVASDEQFF	TGTGCCAGCACCGGGGGAGTGGCGAGCGATGAGCAGTTCTTC
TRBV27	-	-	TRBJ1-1	CASSLSGRPEYTEAFF	TGTGCCAGCAGTTTATCTGGCAGGCCTGAGTACACTGAAGCTTTCTTT
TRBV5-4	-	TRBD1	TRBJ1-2	CASSPTGTDYGYTF	TGTGCCAGCAGCCCGACAGGGACGGACTATGGCTACACCTTC
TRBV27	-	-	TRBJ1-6	CASTDSYSYNSPLHF	TGTGCCAGCACCGACAGTTACTCCTATAATTCACCCCTCCACTTT
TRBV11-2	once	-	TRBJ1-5	CATLARTGGNQPQHF	TGTGCCACCCTAGCCAGGACGGGAGGCAATCAGCCCCAGCATTTT
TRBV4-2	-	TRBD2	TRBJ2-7	CASSQVRSGGSYEQYF	TGTGCCAGCAGCCAAGTGCGGAGCGGGGGATCCTACGAGCAGTACTTC
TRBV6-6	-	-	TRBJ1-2	CASSYSTGEKGYTF	TGTGCCAGCAGTTACTCGACTGGAGAAAAAGGCTACACCTTC
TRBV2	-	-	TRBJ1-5	CASTTYSNQPQHF	TGTGCCAGCACGACATATAGCAATCAGCCCCAGCATTTT
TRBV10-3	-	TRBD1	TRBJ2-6	CAISESGQGEIRANVLTF	TGTGCCATCAGTGAGTCCGGACAGGGGGAAATCCGGGCCAACGTCCTGACTTTC
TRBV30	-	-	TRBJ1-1	CAWSVVRNTEAFF	TGTGCCTGGAGTGTAGTCAGGAACACTGAAGCTTTCTTT
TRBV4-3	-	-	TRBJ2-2	CASSQDSLPANTGELFF	TGCGCCAGCAGCCAAGATTCTCTCCCAGCGAACACCGGGGAGCTGTTTTTT
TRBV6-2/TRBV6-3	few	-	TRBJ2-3	CASSYSVGTPAVSDTQYF	TGTGCCAGCAGTTACTCGGTCGGGACTCCAGCAGTGTCAGATACGCAGTATTTT
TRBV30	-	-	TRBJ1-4	CAWSPRGGEKLFF	TGTGCCTGGAGTCCCAGGGGCGGTGAAAAACTGTTTTTT
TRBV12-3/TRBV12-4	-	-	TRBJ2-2	CASRVREWELFF	TGTGCCAGCAGGGTACGAGAGTGGGAGCTGTTTTTT
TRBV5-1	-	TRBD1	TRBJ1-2	CASSLEGAGYGYTF	TGCGCCAGCAGCCTGGAGGGGGCTGGCTATGGCTACACCTTC
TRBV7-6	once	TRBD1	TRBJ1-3	CASSLGQGRSSGNTIYF	TGTGCCAGCAGCTTGGGACAGGGGCGATCCTCTGGAAACACCATATATTTT
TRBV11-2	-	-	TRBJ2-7	CASSFPGAGDYEQYF	TGTGCCAGCAGCTTCCCTGGGGCAGGGGACTACGAGCAGTACTTC
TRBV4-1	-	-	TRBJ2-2	CASSQPLTGFNAGELFF	TGCGCCAGCAGCCAACCATTGACAGGTTTTAACGCCGGGGAGCTGTTTTTT
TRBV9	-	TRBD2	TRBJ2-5	CASSVEPSGSRPETQYF	TGTGCCAGCAGCGTAGAGCCTAGCGGGAGTAGACCAGAGACCCAGTACTTC
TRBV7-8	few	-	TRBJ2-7	CASSWDMSYEQYF	TGTGCCAGCAGCTGGGACATGAGCTACGAGCAGTACTTC
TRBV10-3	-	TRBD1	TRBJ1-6	CAISEGTGNNSPLHF	TGTGCCATCAGTGAGGGGACAGGGAATAATTCACCCCTCCACTTT
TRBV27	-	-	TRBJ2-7	CASSWRGSASEQYF	TGTGCCAGCAGTTGGCGAGGGTCTGCGAGCGAGCAGTACTTC
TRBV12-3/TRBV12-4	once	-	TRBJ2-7	CASSWRVPYEQYF	TGTGCCAGCAGTTGGAGGGTCCCCTACGAGCAGTACTTC
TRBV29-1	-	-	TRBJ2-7	CSVPNGPGEQYF	TGCAGCGTACCGAACGGCCCGGGCGAGCAGTACTTC
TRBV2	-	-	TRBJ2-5	CASSEARGNTGSETQYF	TGTGCCAGCAGTGAAGCCCGGGGTAATACAGGGTCGGAGACCCAGTACTTC
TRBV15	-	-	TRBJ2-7	CATSREGAGEQYF	TGTGCCACCAGCAGGGAGGGGGCGGGCGAGCAGTACTTC
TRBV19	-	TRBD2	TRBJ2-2	CASKTPPLAGGYTGELFF	TGTGCCAGTAAAACCCCCCCCCTAGCGGGAGGATATACCGGGGAGCTGTTTTTT
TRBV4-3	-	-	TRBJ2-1	CASSQEGGPYNEQFF	TGCGCCAGCAGCCAAGAAGGCGGGCCGTACAATGAGCAGTTCTTC
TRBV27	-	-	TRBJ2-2	CASSLQRSGELFF	TGTGCCAGCAGTTTACAGCGTAGCGGGGAGCTGTTTTTT
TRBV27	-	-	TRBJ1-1	CASSLRWGTTEAFF	TGTGCCAGCAGTTTACGGTGGGGGACAACTGAAGCTTTCTTT
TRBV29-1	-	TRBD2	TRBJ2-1	CSVALREGLGEQFF	TGCAGCGTTGCATTGCGGGAGGGCCTGGGTGAGCAGTTCTTC
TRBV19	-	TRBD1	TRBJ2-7	CASRQGPYEQYF	TGTGCCAGCCGACAGGGGCCCTACGAGCAGTACTTC
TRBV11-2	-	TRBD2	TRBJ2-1	CASSTISGNYNEQFF	TGTGCCAGCAGCACTATTAGCGGGAATTACAATGAGCAGTTCTTC
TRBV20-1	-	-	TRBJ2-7	CSASGIRIDYEQYF	TGCAGTGCTAGTGGGATCAGGATCGACTACGAGCAGTACTTC
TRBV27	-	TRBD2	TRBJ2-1	CASGLALGEQFF	TGTGCCAGCGGACTAGCGCTCGGGGAGCAGTTCTTC
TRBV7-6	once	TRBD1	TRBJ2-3	CASSAQGTYTDTQYF	TGTGCCAGCAGCGCACAGGGGACCTACACAGATACGCAGTATTTT
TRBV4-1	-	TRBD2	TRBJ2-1	CASSQLASGGGNEQFF	TGCGCCAGCAGCCAACTAGCTAGCGGGGGTGGGAATGAGCAGTTCTTC
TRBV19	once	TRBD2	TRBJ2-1	CASTPGGARYNEQFF	TGTGCCAGTACCCCGGGGGGAGCGAGGTACAATGAGCAGTTCTTC
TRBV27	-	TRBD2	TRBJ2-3	CASRPTGAGSTDTQYF	TGTGCCAGCCGCCCTACTGGAGCGGGGAGCACAGATACGCAGTATTTT
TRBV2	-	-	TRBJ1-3	CASSESTTNSGNTIYF	TGTGCCAGCAGTGAATCGACGACAAACTCTGGAAACACCATATATTTT
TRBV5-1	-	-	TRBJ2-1	CASSSPRDEQFF	TGCGCCAGCAGCTCCCCCCGGGATGAGCAGTTCTTC
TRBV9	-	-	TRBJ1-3	CASSVVPPEGPGNTIYF	TGTGCCAGCAGCGTAGTACCCCCCGAGGGCCCTGGAAACACCATATATTTT
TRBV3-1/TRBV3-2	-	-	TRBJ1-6	CASSQVTGGSYNSPLHF	TGTGCCAGCAGCCAAGTAACCGGCGGCTCCTATAATTCACCCCTCCACTTT
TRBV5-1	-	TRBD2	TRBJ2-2	CASSLVAGNTGELFF	TGCGCCAGCAGCTTGGTAGCGGGCAACACCGGGGAGCTGTTTTTT